These 17 T cell receptor beta chains originate from one sample sequenced in a study of regulatory T cells in long-lasting Graves disease. In building TCR beta libraries, iRepertoire HTBI primers were used together with Arm-PCR of CDR3 regions. TCRdb analysed the multiplex PCR reads with MiXCR anew, one entry per CDR3 protein. The sample gives 450,000 to 500,000 distinct CDR3 sequences, around 15% of which show up once; approximately 12% is in the top ten. The time point was: newly diagnosed GD, antithyroid drugs for less than 3 months. Generation of the TCR library employed RNA extracted from PBMCs. These sequences were also reported in another study, on T cells in Graves' hyperthyroidism and ophthalmopathy.

The material sequenced was peripheral blood mononuclear cells (PBMCs), taken at new diagnosis, from a patient treated with antithyroid drugs. The receptor set was obtained from a man in his forties or fifties with Graves disease.

This clonotype was counted many times. The rearrangement joins TRBV7-9 to TRBJ2-7, with D uncertain. The CDR3 is 13 residues long. Germline CDR1 and CDR2: SEHNR and FQNEAQ (reference sequence). V shed 2 bases and J shed 2 bases, with 7 bases lying between them. The CDR3 loop reads CASSLFPTYEQYF. For the CDR3, the DNA is TGTGCCAGCAGCTTATTTCCAACCTACGAGCAGTACTTC. The entire variable domain, with the rest obtained from reference TRBV7-9 and TRBJ2-7, is as follows: DTGVSQNPRHKITKRGQNVTFRCDPISEHNRLYWYRQTLGQGPEFLTYFQNEAQLEKSRLLSDRFSAERPKGSFSTLEIQRTEQGDSAMYLCASSLFPTYEQYFGPGTRLTVT.

The gene calls are TRBV5-1 and TRBJ2-3, with D tentatively TRBD1 (6 bases). Germline CDR1 SGHRS, CDR2 YFSETQ. The germline V and J ends were trimmed by 5 bases and 1 base, with 11 bases remaining between them. There are 14 residues in the CDR3. CDR3 nucleotides: TGCGCCAGCAGGCACAGACAGGGCACAGATACGCAGTATTTT. It is translated as CASRHRQGTDTQYF.

The sample holds many counts of this clonotype. The genes are TRBV12-3 or TRBV12-4 and TRBJ2-4; D is possibly TRBD1 (5 bases). The CDR3 runs to 15 residues. V was shortened by 2 bases and J by 9 bases, with 17 bases between the two germline ends. The CDR3 nucleotides read TGTGCCAGCAGTTTAATGGGGCTAGGAAGGGGCATTCAGTACTTC. This translates into CASSLMGLGRGIQYF.

This clonotype was detected only a few times. This chain connects TRBV29-1 to TRBJ2-7, with 12 bases aligning to TRBD2. J gave up 1 base and V 7 bases, and 5 bases lay outside the gene matches. The CDR3 length is 14 residues. The germline V gene encodes CDR1 SQVTM and CDR2 ANQGSEA. The CDR3: CSAFTSGRSYEQYF. The DNA for the CDR3 is TGCAGCGCCTTTACTAGCGGGAGGTCCTACGAGCAGTACTTC.

This clonotype was detected many times. The CDR3, as DNA: TGTGCCAGCAGCCAAGATCGGGGCAGAGATACGCAGTATTTT. This gives the protein CASSQDRGRDTQYF. The chain employs TRBV3-1 and TRBJ2-3; D tentatively fits TRBD1 or TRBD2 (5 bases each). V gave up 0 bases and J gave up 5 bases, with 9 bases separating them. The CDR3 runs to 14 residues. Germline V gene data show CDR1 as LGHDT and CDR2 as YNNKEL (reference sequence).

This clonotype has more than one count but fewer than ten. The chain uses TRBV30 and TRBJ2-2, with TRBD2 identical over 13 bases. V trimming: 1 base; J trimming: 4 bases; junction bases outside the gene matches: 6. CDR1 and CDR2 from the germline V gene are GTSNPN and SVGIG (reference sequence). The CDR3 covers 17 residues. CDR3 residues: CAWSEGTSGIATGELFF. The CDR3 DNA sequence: TGTGCCTGGAGTGAAGGGACTAGCGGGATCGCCACCGGGGAGCTGTTTTTT.

This clonotype was detected only a few times. The junction shows a germline mismatch at one end, possibly a read error. V is TRBV6-5 and J is TRBJ1-5; D gene unclear. The CDR3 has 12 amino acids. The germline V gene has CDR1 MNHEY and CDR2 SVGAGI. CDR3 sequence reads: CASSSPNQPQQF. The CDR3 DNA reads as TGTGCCAGCAGTTCCCCAAATCAGCCCCAGCAATTT.

The chain employs TRBV28 and TRBJ2-1; D unclear. The CDR3 spans 15 residues. Trimming removed 6 bases at V and 5 bases at J, with 17 bases between. The germline V gene has CDR1 MDHEN and CDR2 SYDVKM. Here the CDR3 DNA reads TGTGCCAGCAGATCCCCTGGGGTCCTCCACAATGAGCAGTTCTTC. It specifies CASRSPGVLHNEQFF.

Details on this clonotype: This may be a read error, as it is one base from a much larger clone. The rearrangement links TRBV20-1 to TRBJ1-1, with D maybe TRBD1 (5 bases). The CDR3 is made up of 12 amino acids. The germline V gene encodes CDR1 DFQATT and CDR2 SNEGSKA (reference sequence). The ends were cut back, 7 bases at V and 2 bases at J, with 11 bases in the middle. The CDR3 spells CSVGRTNTEAFF. CDR3 bases: TGCAGTGTTGGACGGACAAACACTGAAGCTTTCTTT.

The sample holds many counts of this clonotype. This chain links TRBV6-5 with TRBJ2-5, with a weak D call TRBD2 (5 bases). CDR1 MNHEY and CDR2 SVGAGI come from the germline V gene. The CDR3 runs 13 residues. With 3 bases removed from V and 5 bases from J, the gap between germline ends came to 10 bases. DNA for the CDR3: TGTGCCAGCAGTTATGGGGAGCGGGAGACCCAGTACTTC. This sequence encodes CASSYGERETQYF.

The V and J genes are TRBV10-3 and TRBJ2-1; D is possibly TRBD1 or TRBD2 (5 bases each). The CDR3 runs to 12 residues. Trimming stripped 4 bases from V and 4 bases from J, with 5 bases between. Per germline, CDR1 ENHRY and CDR2 SYGVKD. For the CDR3, the DNA is TGTGCCATCAGTGGGGGGTACAATGAGCAGTTCTTC. Protein: CAISGGYNEQFF.

This clonotype was picked up many times. The J gene is TRBJ2-1, the V gene TRBV28, with D perhaps TRBD2 (6 bases). Germline CDR1 MDHEN, CDR2 SYDVKM. The CDR3 contains 12 residues. V was cut by 6 bases and J by 7 bases, with 10 bases left in between. As DNA, the CDR3 is TGTGCCAGCAGATCTGGGGGGAATGAGCAGTTCTTC. Protein product: CASRSGGNEQFF. The full variable domain, with the rest looked up from reference TRBV28 and TRBJ2-1, is DVKVTQSSRYLVKRTGEKVFLECVQDMDHENMFWYRQDPGLGLRLIYFSYDVKMKEKGDIPEGYSVSREKKERFSLILESASTNQTSMYLCASRSGGNEQFFGPGTRLTVL.

This clonotype was observed at least ten times. The chain has TRBV28 and TRBJ1-5, with D maybe TRBD1 (6 bases). Trimming cost V 3 bases and J 4 bases, with 13 bases left between them. Looked up from germline, CDR1 is MDHEN and CDR2 is SYDVKM. The CDR3 runs 15 residues. This CDR3 is CASSFLQGLNQPQHF. The CDR3, as DNA: TGTGCCAGCAGTTTCCTTCAGGGGCTAAATCAGCCCCAGCATTTT. Using reference TRBV28 and TRBJ1-5 for the parts outside the CDR3, the full variable domain is DVKVTQSSRYLVKRTGEKVFLECVQDMDHENMFWYRQDPGLGLRLIYFSYDVKMKEKGDIPEGYSVSREKKERFSLILESASTNQTSMYLCASSFLQGLNQPQHFGDGTRLSIL.

This clonotype was counted between two and nine times. The rearrangement links TRBV7-9 to TRBJ2-3, with TRBD1 matching over 11 bases. In germline, CDR1 is SEHNR, CDR2 FQNEAQ (reference sequence). This CDR3 has 17 amino acids. The ends lost 4 bases at V and 2 bases at J; junction bases unmatched: 8. The DNA for the CDR3 is TGTGCCAGCAGCTCCGGGACAGGGGGAGGATACACAGATACGCAGTATTTT. It codes for CASSSGTGGGYTDTQYF.

This chain links TRBV18 with TRBJ1-6, with D possibly being TRBD1 (6 bases). The CDR3 consists of 11 residues. Germline CDR1 reads KGHSH; CDR2 reads LQKENI. Between the trimmed V and J ends, which lost 6 bases and 16 bases, there was a span of 13 bases. The CDR3 sequence: CASSEGGLLHF. The CDR3, as DNA: TGTGCCAGCTCGGAAGGGGGGCTTCTCCACTTT. Based on the CDR3 plus reference TRBV18 and TRBJ1-6, the full variable domain is NAGVMQNPRHLVRRRGQEARLRCSPMKGHSHVYWYRQLPEEGLKFMVYLQKENIIDESGMPKERFSAEFPKEGPSILRIQQVVRGDSAAYFCASSEGGLLHFGNGTRLTVT.

The V gene is TRBV14, the J gene TRBJ2-5; D is ambiguous. Germline assignment: CDR1 SGHDN and CDR2 FVKESK. The CDR3 is 15 residues long. V gave up 3 bases and J gave up 5 bases, with 16 bases separating them. The chain's CDR3 is CASSQDTFLTETQYF. The DNA of the CDR3 is TGTGCCAGCAGCCAGGATACCTTTCTGACCGAGACCCAGTACTTC.

This clonotype was counted at least ten times. The rearrangement uses TRBV6-2 or TRBV6-3 and TRBJ2-5; 8 bases map to TRBD2. CDR1 MNHEY and CDR2 SVGEGT come from the germline V gene. The CDR3 totals 16 residues. Unmatched junction bases numbered 13, after V lost 5 bases and J lost 5 bases. The CDR3 bases are TGTGCCAGCAGTGAGGCTTGGGTTCGGGGGGGGGAGACCCAGTACTTC. Translation: CASSEAWVRGGETQYF.